This T cell receptor beta chain appears in the sequencing data of a study of identical twins. Study-wide findings and caveats: Cross-sectional statistics, not tracking of the same donors, supported the conclusions.

TCRdb re-called the 5' RACE reads with MiXCR, one entry per CDR3 protein. In the table there are 500,000 to 550,000 distinct CDR3 sequences, 22% of which are singletons. The CDR3 length is 11 residues. CDR1 and CDR2 from the germline V gene are LGHDT and YNNKEL (reference sequence). The V end lost 2 bases, the J end lost 6 bases, and 5 bases lay between the germline ends. Comments on this clonotype: Its antigen is not known.

The same data also contributed to another study, on T cells expressing NK-cell markers. That work adds: The eight sequenced donors comprised seven who were HCMV-seropositive and one who was seronegative. In several experiments, sorting was confined to alpha-beta TCR T cells through use of an anti-gamma-delta TCR antibody.

The chain joins TRBV3-1 to TRBJ2-7; D ambiguous. The clonotype comes from a woman between 18 and 30 years old in good health. Sequencing was performed on CD4+ T cells sorted from blood. The DNA of the CDR3 is TGTGCCAGCAGCCAACGAGCCGAGCAGTACTTC. Translation: CASSQRAEQYF.